Below, 27 T cell receptor beta chains from the same sample are listed, as sequenced in a study of blood T cells in healthy people across ages. Through a sample-barcoded 5' primer and a J-beta primer mix, a second PCR was run for roughly 7 to 12 cycles. TCRdb reanalysed the 5' RACE reads using MiXCR and keeps one entry per CDR3 protein. This table has some 1.4 million distinct CDR3 sequences, roughly 45% appearing once. Input material: blood. The receptors stem from a woman aged 18-29 years in good health.

The genes are TRBV7-2 and TRBJ1-4; D is uncertain. CDR3 length: 16 residues. V lost 3 bases, J lost 5 bases, and 16 bases lay in between. Germline V gene sequence: CDR1 SGHTA, CDR2 FQGNSA. As DNA, the CDR3 is TGTGCCAGCAGCTTTCCTGAATTAACAGCGAATGAAAAACTGTTTTTT. Translated, it gives CASSFPELTANEKLFF.

CDR3 protein: CATLFQAGYGYTF. CDR3 DNA: TGTGCCACCCTTTTCCAGGCCGGCTATGGCTACACCTTC. The V gene is TRBV27, the J gene TRBJ1-2; no clear D gene. The CDR3 totals 13 residues. The V and J ends lost 10 bases and 4 bases respectively, with 16 bases between them. CDR1 and CDR2 from the germline V gene are MNHEY and SMNVEV (reference sequence).

The chain combines TRBV4-1 with TRBJ1-1; D is possibly TRBD1 (5 bases). Germline values: CDR1 MGHRA, CDR2 YSYEKL. Trimming stripped 0 bases from V and 1 base from J, with 12 bases between. This CDR3 spans 16 amino acids. This chain's CDR3 is CASSQEVARGNTEAFF. The CDR3 nucleotides are TGCGCCAGCAGCCAAGAAGTGGCGAGGGGGAACACTGAAGCTTTCTTT.

This clonotype has more than one count but fewer than ten. The rearrangement links TRBV15 to TRBJ1-1, with a tentative D call TRBD1 (6 bases). Germline CDR1 LNHNV, CDR2 YYDKDF (reference sequence). CDR3 size: 15 residues. Trimming removed 1 base at V and 2 bases at J, with 11 bases between. CDR3 protein: CATSRVDRRNTEAFF. In DNA, the CDR3 is TGTGCCACCAGCAGAGTGGACAGACGTAACACTGAAGCTTTCTTT.

The rearrangement links TRBV5-5 to TRBJ1-1, with TRBD1 as a possible D gene (6 bases). CDR1 SGHKS and CDR2 YYEKEE come from the germline V gene (reference sequence). V lost 10 bases, J lost 3 bases, and 16 bases lay in between. The CDR3 is made up of 13 amino acids. The DNA of the CDR3 is TGTGCCGCCAACCGAGGGGGGGACACTGAAGCTTTCTTT. The encoded protein is CAANRGGDTEAFF.

The V and J genes are TRBV9 and TRBJ2-5; no firm D call. This CDR3 contains 15 residues. Trimming cost V 0 bases and J 0 bases, with 9 bases left between them. Germline V gene sequence: CDR1 SGDLS, CDR2 YYNGEE. CDR3 loop: CASSVAPGYQETQYF. CDR3 coding DNA: TGTGCCAGCAGCGTAGCTCCTGGATACCAAGAGACCCAGTACTTC.

The chain combines TRBV7-6 with TRBJ2-1, with 14 bases fitting TRBD2. The V gene's germline CDR1 is SGHVS and CDR2 FNYEAQ. This CDR3 has 17 amino acids. The V segment lost 2 bases and the J segment 9 bases; nucleotides outside the gene matches: 9. The CDR3: CASSLTGLAGGRGEQFF. CDR3 nucleotides: TGTGCCAGCAGCTTAACTGGACTAGCGGGAGGCCGGGGTGAGCAGTTCTTC. Supplemented by reference TRBV7-6 and TRBJ2-1, the full variable domain reads GAGVSQSPRYKVTKRGQDVALRCDPISGHVSLYWYRQALGQGPEFLTYFNYEAQQDKSGLPNDRFSAERPEGSISTLTIQRTEQRDSAMYRCASSLTGLAGGRGEQFFGPGTRLTVL.

The table lists this clonotype with a few counts. The chain couples TRBV20-1 to TRBJ2-1; 13 bases are shared with TRBD2. CDR1 DFQATT and CDR2 SNEGSKA come from the germline V gene (reference sequence). This CDR3 region has 13 residues. The ends lost 7 bases at V and 8 bases at J; junction bases unmatched: 5. CDR3 bases: TGCAGTGGCAGAGGACTAGCGGGAGATGAGCAGTTCTTC. Translation: CSGRGLAGDEQFF.

The chain couples TRBV12-3 or TRBV12-4 to TRBJ1-2; D call uncertain. V dropped 6 bases and J dropped 4 bases, with 9 bases sitting between them. The CDR3 extends over 12 amino acids. The CDR3 spells CASRSDGYGYTF. CDR3 nucleotides: TGTGCCAGCAGGTCGGACGGCTATGGCTACACCTTC.

Concerning this clonotype: At one end, the junction sequence differs from germline, possibly due to a read error. This chain joins TRBV12-3 or TRBV12-4 and TRBJ2-3; D may be TRBD2 (5 bases). This CDR3 comprises 15 residues. The CDR3 region is CAGSPRADSTDTQYF. Here the CDR3 DNA reads TGTGCCGGCAGCCCCAGAGCGGATAGCACAGATACGCAGTATTTT.

The chain carries TRBV5-1 and TRBJ1-2; D not certain. The CDR3 is 15 residues long. V was clipped by 0 bases and J by 0 bases, with 9 bases between them. Germline CDR1 and CDR2: SGHRS and YFSETQ. CDR3 sequence (DNA): TGCGCCAGCAGCTTGGCCGGCAGCACTAACTATGGCTACACCTTC. It encodes CASSLAGSTNYGYTF.

This chain connects TRBV6-4 to TRBJ2-1; 10 bases fit TRBD1. With 6 bases clipped from V and 7 bases from J, the junction kept 3 bases outside the gene matches. Per the germline V gene, CDR1 is MRHNA and CDR2 is SNTAGT. There are 13 residues in the CDR3. This CDR3 is CASSGTGENEQFF. CDR3 DNA sequence: TGTGCCAGCAGCGGGACAGGGGAGAATGAGCAGTTCTTC.

This clonotype was detected many times. This rearrangement joins TRBV25-1 to TRBJ2-5; no clear D. Germline V gives CDR1 MGHDK, CDR2 SYGVNS. V lost 9 bases to trimming and J lost 5 bases, with 10 bases between them. The CDR3 has 11 amino acids. The CDR3 nucleotides read TGTGCCAGTACCACGAGGGAGACCCAGTACTTC. Protein sequence: CASTTRETQYF.

This clonotype was counted a single time. This chain uses TRBV20-1 with TRBJ2-3, with TRBD2 matching over 14 bases. The CDR3 extends over 17 amino acids. CDR1 is DFQATT and CDR2 is SNEGSKA in the germline V gene (reference sequence). Losses at the gene ends were 2 bases for V and 4 bases for J; bases not matched to a gene: 8. The CDR3 DNA reads TGCAGTGCTAGATCCCCCGGGACTAGCGGGAGTGCAGATACGCAGTATTTT. Translation gives CSARSPGTSGSADTQYF.

The rearrangement links TRBV10-3 to TRBJ1-1; D not certain. Germline V CDR1 and CDR2: ENHRY, SYGVKD. V dropped 4 bases and J dropped 0 bases, with 3 bases sitting between them. This CDR3 has 12 amino acids. As DNA, the CDR3 is TGTGCCATCAGTGGGATGAACACTGAAGCTTTCTTT. Translation: CAISGMNTEAFF.

The table lists this clonotype with a count of one. The rearrangement links TRBV2 to TRBJ2-1; 7 nucleotides align to TRBD2. There are 13 residues in the CDR3. Germline-derived CDR1 and CDR2 are SNHLY and FYNNEI. DNA of the CDR3: TGTGCTCTGGGGCTAGCGGATTACAATGAGCAGTTCTTC. Translation gives CALGLADYNEQFF. The full variable domain, its missing parts supplied by reference TRBV2 and TRBJ2-1, is EPEVTQTPSHQVTQMGQEVILRCVPISNHLYFYWYRQILGQKVEFLVSFYNNEISEKSEIFDDQFSVERPDGSNFTLKIRSTKLEDSAMYFCALGLADYNEQFFGPGTRLTVL.

This clonotype was counted between two and nine times. This chain joins TRBV6-4 and TRBJ2-3; D may match TRBD1 or TRBD2 (6 bases each). The CDR3 has 15 amino acids. Per germline, CDR1 MRHNA and CDR2 SNTAGT. Trimming took off 3 bases at V and 0 bases at J, with 10 bases between the two ends. The chain's CDR3 is CASSEGGKSTDTQYF. As DNA, the CDR3 is TGTGCCAGCAGTGAGGGGGGCAAGAGCACAGATACGCAGTATTTT.

The V and J genes are TRBV25-1 and TRBJ1-2, with D perhaps matching TRBD1 (5 bases). The germline V gene has CDR1 MGHDK and CDR2 SYGVNS. V was pared by 3 bases and J by 1 base, with 9 bases between. This CDR3 comprises 14 residues. CDR3 residues: CASSDPGGNYGYTF. The CDR3 nucleotides are TGTGCCAGCAGTGACCCCGGGGGTAACTATGGCTACACCTTC.

Notes on this clonotype: Its ends do not fully match the called genes, so a read error is possible. V and J are TRBV20-1 and TRBJ2-5, with D tentatively TRBD2 (6 bases). Germline assignment: CDR1 DFQATT and CDR2 SNEGSKA (reference sequence). This CDR3 spans 12 amino acids. The CDR3 DNA follows: TGCAGTGCTCAGGCGGGGCAAGAGACCCGGTACTTC. It specifies CSAQAGQETRYF.

This rearrangement joins TRBV20-1 to TRBJ2-5, with TRBD1 identical over 7 bases. Trimming cost V 0 bases and J 1 base; bases outside gene matches: 5. This CDR3 comprises 15 residues. In germline, CDR1 is DFQATT, CDR2 SNEGSKA (reference sequence). The CDR3 spells CSARDGDRFQETQYF. DNA of the CDR3: TGCAGTGCTAGAGATGGGGACAGATTCCAAGAGACCCAGTACTTC.

The chain uses TRBV15 and TRBJ1-5; D gene uncertain. The CDR3 contains 13 residues. CDR1 and CDR2 (germline): LNHNV, YYDKDF (reference sequence). V gave up 0 bases and J gave up 6 bases, with 6 bases separating them. This CDR3 is CATSRDGGQPQHF. CDR3 sequence (DNA): TGTGCCACCAGCAGAGATGGAGGTCAGCCCCAGCATTTT.

This clonotype has only a few counts. CDR3 protein: CASLGAVDTEAFF. The CDR3 DNA reads TGTGCCAGCTTGGGGGCGGTGGACACTGAAGCTTTCTTT. This chain connects TRBV2 to TRBJ1-1, with a weak D call TRBD1 (6 bases). Germline V gene sequence: CDR1 SNHLY, CDR2 FYNNEI. CDR3 length equals 13 residues. The germline V and J ends were trimmed by 8 bases and 3 bases, with 13 bases remaining between them.

The genes are TRBV7-2 and TRBJ1-2; 10 positions match TRBD1. This CDR3 has 14 amino acids. Germline V CDR1 and CDR2: SGHTA, FQGNSA. V shed 6 bases, J shed 7 bases, and the junction held 8 bases outside the gene matches. The CDR3 sequence: CASSPDRGRGGYTF. The CDR3 bases are TGTGCCAGCAGTCCCGACAGGGGGCGCGGTGGCTACACCTTC.

The sample holds a few counts of this clonotype. The V and J genes are TRBV12-3 or TRBV12-4 and TRBJ1-6; D is unresolved. Trimming shortened V by 6 bases and J by 5 bases, and 8 bases separated the two germline ends. The CDR3 covers 13 residues. The CDR3 DNA is TGTGCCAGCAGCCGGCTAGATAATTCACCCCTCCACTTT. Residues: CASSRLDNSPLHF.

The rearrangement uses TRBV7-9 and TRBJ1-1; 10 bases fit TRBD1. V lost 1 base, J lost 7 bases, and 6 bases stayed unmatched. Looked up from germline, CDR1 is SEHNR and CDR2 is FQNEAQ (reference sequence). The CDR3 is 15 residues long. The CDR3 nucleotides are TGTGCCAGCAGCTTAGGATCCGGGGACAGGGGTGAAGCTTTCTTT. Amino acid sequence: CASSLGSGDRGEAFF.

Only one count was recorded for this clonotype. A much larger clone is a single base away; this may be a read error. This rearrangement joins TRBV9 to TRBJ2-5; D might be TRBD2 (7 bases). The V gene's germline CDR1 is SGDLS and CDR2 YYNGEE. This CDR3 contains 16 residues. Trimming took 0 bases from V and 11 from J, leaving 23 bases between them. CDR3 in amino acids: CASSVDIRGGYNEQYF. The CDR3, as DNA: TGTGCCAGCAGCGTAGATATAAGGGGGGGTTACAATGAGCAGTACTTC. The full variable domain, in which reference TRBV9 and TRBJ2-5 provide the parts outside the CDR3, is DSGVTQTPKHLITATGQRVTLRCSPRSGDLSVYWYQQSLDQGLQFLIQYYNGEERAKGNILERFSAQQFPDLHSELNLSSLELGDSALYFCASSVDIRGGYNEQYFGPGTRLLVL.

CDR3 amino acids: CASSYKGTSGGGKQFF. CDR3 sequence (DNA): TGTGCCAGCAGTTACAAAGGGACTAGCGGGGGGGGAAAGCAGTTCTTC. V and J are TRBV6-5 and TRBJ2-1, with 16 bases aligning to TRBD2. Germline assignment: CDR1 MNHEY and CDR2 SVGAGI. The CDR3 is made up of 16 amino acids. Unmatched junction bases numbered 6, after V lost 2 bases and J lost 11 bases.